This T cell receptor (beta chain) was retrieved from a study of vaccination and CD4 T cells after COVID-19. Treatment described: approximately nine-day PBMC culture with coronavirus spike peptide pools or control peptides (ViraFEST assay). V lost 3 bases and J lost 4, with 13 bases in between. Looked up from germline, CDR1 is GTSNPN and CDR2 is SVGIG (reference sequence). CDR3 length: 13 residues. The study sequenced cultured CD4+ T cell DNA using the Oncomine TCR Beta short-read assay. TCRdb fed the PCR reads into MiXCR, producing one record per CDR3 protein. In the table there are roughly 14,000 distinct CDR3 sequences, approximately 51% of which are singletons. For this clonotype: Its antigen is as yet unknown.

The starting material was cultured CD4+ T cells from blood, obtained after SARS-CoV-2 vaccination. The source is a human donor with COVID-19. The chain combines TRBV30 with TRBJ2-7, with D uncertain. CDR3 sequence reads: CAWRTVGKYEQYF. CDR3 bases: TGTGCCTGGAGAACGGTGGGGAAATACGAGCAGTACTTC.